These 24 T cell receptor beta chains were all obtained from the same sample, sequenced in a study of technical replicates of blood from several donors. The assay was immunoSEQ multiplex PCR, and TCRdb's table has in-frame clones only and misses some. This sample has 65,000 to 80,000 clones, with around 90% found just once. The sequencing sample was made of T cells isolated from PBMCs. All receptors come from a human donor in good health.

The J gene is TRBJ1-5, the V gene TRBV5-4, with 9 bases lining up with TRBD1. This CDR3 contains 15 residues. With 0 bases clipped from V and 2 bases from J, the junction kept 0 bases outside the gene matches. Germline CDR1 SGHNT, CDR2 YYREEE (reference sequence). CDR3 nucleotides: TGTGCCAGCAGCTTGGGGACAGGGGGCAATCAGCCCCAGCATTTT. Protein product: CASSLGTGGNQPQHF.

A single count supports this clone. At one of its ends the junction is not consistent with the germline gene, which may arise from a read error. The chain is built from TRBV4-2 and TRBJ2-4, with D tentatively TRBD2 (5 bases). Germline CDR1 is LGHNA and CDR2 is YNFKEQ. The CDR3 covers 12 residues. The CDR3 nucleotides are TGTGCCAGCAGCCAATTGCTGGACTCACTTAACTTC. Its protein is CASSQLLDSLNF.

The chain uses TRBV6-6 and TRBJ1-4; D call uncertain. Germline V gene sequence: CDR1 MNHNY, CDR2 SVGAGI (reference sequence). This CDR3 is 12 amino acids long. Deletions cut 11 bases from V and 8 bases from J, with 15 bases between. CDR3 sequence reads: CAGRSTGEKLFF. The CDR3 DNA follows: TGTGCCGGGCGCTCTACCGGAGAAAAACTGTTTTTT.

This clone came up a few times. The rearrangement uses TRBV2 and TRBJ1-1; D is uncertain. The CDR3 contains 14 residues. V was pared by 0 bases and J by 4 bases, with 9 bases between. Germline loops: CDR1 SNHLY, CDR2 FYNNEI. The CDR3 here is CASSEATGSTEAFF. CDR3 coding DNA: TGTGCCAGCAGTGAAGCGACGGGGAGCACTGAAGCTTTCTTT.

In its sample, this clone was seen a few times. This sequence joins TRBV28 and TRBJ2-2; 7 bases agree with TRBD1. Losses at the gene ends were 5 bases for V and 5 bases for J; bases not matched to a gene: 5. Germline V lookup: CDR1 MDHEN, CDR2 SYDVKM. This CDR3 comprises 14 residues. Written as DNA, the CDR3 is TGTGCCAGCAGTCAGGGGGTAAAAACCGGGGAGCTGTTTTTT. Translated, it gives CASSQGVKTGELFF.

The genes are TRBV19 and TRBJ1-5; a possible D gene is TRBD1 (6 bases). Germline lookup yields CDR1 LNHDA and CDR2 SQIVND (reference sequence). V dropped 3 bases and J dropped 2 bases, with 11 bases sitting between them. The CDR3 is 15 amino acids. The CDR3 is CASSMGAVGNQPQHF. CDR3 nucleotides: TGTGCCAGTAGTATGGGGGCAGTGGGCAATCAGCCCCAGCATTTT. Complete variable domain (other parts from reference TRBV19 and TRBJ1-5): DGGITQSPKYLFRKEGQNVTLSCEQNLNHDAMYWYRQDPGQGLRLIYYSQIVNDFQKGDIAEGYSVSREKKESFPLTVTSAQKNPTAFYLCASSMGAVGNQPQHFGDGTRLSIL.

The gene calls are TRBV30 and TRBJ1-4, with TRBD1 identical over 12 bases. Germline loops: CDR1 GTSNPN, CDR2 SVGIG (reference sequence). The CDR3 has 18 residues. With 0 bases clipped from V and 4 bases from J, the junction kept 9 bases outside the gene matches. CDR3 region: CAWSVGTGGAGLNEKLFF. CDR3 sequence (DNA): TGTGCCTGGAGTGTCGGGACAGGGGGCGCCGGCCTTAATGAAAAACTGTTTTTT.

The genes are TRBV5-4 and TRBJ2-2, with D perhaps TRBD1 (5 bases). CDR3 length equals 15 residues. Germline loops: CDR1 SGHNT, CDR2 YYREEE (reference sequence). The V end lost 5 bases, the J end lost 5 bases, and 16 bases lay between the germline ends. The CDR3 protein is CASRRIGERTGELFF. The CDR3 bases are TGTGCCAGCAGAAGGATAGGGGAAAGGACCGGGGAGCTGTTTTTT.

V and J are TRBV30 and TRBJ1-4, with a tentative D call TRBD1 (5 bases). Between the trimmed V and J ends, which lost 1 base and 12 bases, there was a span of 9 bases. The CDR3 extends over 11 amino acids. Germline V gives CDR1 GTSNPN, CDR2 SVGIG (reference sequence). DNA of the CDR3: TGTGCCTGGAGTGACGGGGGTCAACTGTTTTTT. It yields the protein CAWSDGGQLFF.

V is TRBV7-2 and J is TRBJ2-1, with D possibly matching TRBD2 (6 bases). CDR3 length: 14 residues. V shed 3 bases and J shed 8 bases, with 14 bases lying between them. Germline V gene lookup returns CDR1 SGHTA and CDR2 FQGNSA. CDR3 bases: TGTGCCAGCAGCTTCCGGGACTCCCTTTATGAGCAGTTCTTC. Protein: CASSFRDSLYEQFF.

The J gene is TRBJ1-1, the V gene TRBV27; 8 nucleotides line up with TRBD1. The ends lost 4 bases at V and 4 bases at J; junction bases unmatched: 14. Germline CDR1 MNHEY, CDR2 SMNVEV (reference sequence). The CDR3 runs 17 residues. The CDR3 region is CASSSISLIGQGTEAFF. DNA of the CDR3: TGTGCCAGCAGTTCCATATCCCTTATAGGACAGGGCACTGAAGCTTTCTTT.

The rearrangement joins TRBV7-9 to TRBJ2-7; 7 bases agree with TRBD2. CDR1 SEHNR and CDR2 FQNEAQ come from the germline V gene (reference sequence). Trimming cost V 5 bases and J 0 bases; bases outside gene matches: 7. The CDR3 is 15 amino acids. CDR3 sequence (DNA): TGTGCCAGCAGCGTCGGCGGGGGTTACTCCTACGAGCAGTACTTC. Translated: CASSVGGGYSYEQYF.

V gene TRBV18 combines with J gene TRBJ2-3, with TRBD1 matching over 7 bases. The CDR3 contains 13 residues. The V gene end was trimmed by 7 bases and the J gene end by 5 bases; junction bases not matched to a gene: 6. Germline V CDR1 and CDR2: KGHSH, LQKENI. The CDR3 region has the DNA TGTGCCAGCTGGAAGGGGGCTGAAGATACGCAGTATTTT. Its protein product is CASWKGAEDTQYF.

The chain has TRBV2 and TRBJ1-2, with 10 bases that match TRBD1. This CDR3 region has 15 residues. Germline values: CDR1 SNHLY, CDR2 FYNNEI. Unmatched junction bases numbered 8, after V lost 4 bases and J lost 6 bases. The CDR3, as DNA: TGTGCCAGCAGTGCCCTCTCGGGACAGGGGAATGGCTACACCTTC. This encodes CASSALSGQGNGYTF.

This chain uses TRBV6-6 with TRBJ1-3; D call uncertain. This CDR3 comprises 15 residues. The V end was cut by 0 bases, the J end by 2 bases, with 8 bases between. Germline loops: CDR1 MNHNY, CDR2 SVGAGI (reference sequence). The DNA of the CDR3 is TGTGCCAGCAGTTACTCGATAGCAGCTGGAAACACCATATATTTT. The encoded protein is CASSYSIAAGNTIYF.

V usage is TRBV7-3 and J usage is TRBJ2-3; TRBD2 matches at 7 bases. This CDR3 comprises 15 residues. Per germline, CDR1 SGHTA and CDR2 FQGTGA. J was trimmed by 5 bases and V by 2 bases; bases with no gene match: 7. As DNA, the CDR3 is TGTGCCAGCAGCTTACGAGCGGGAAGGTTAGATACGCAGTATTTT. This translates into CASSLRAGRLDTQYF.

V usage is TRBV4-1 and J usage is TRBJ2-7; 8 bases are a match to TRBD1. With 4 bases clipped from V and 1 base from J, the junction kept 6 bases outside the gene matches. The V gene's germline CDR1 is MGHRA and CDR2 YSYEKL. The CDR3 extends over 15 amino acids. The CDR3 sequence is CASSLGTGLSYEQYF. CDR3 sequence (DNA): TGCGCCAGCAGCCTAGGGACAGGCCTTTCCTACGAGCAGTACTTC.

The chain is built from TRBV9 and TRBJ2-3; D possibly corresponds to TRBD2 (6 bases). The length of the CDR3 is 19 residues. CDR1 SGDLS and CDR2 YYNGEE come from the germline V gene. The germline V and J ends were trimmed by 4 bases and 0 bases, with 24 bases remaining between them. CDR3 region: CASSRKIEPRAGSTDTQYF. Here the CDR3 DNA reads TGTGCCAGCAGCCGAAAAATAGAACCTAGGGCGGGGAGCACAGATACGCAGTATTTT.

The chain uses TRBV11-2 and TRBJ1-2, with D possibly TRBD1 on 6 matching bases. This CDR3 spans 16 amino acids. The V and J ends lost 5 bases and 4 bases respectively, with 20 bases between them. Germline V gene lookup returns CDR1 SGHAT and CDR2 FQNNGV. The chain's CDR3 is CASSTPRTASSYGYTF. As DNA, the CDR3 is TGTGCCAGCAGCACCCCTCGGACAGCTTCGAGCTATGGCTACACCTTC.

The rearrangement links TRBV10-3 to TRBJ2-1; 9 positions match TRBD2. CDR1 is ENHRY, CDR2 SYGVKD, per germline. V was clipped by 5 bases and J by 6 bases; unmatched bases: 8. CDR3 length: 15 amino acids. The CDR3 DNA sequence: TGTGCCATCAGTCCAGCGGGAGGAGAACCCAATGAGCAGTTCTTC. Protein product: CAISPAGGEPNEQFF.

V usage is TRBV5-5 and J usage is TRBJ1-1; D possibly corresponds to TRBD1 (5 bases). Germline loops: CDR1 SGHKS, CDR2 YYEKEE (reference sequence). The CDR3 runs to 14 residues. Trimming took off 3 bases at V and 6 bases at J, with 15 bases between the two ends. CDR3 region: CASSSGLGVAEAFF. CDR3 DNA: TGTGCCAGCAGCTCGGGACTGGGGGTCGCTGAAGCTTTCTTT.

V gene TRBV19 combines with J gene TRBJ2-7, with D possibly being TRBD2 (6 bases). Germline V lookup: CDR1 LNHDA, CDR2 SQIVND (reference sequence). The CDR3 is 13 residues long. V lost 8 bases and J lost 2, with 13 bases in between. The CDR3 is CASAGGETYEQYF. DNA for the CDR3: TGTGCCAGTGCCGGCGGGGAGACCTACGAGCAGTACTTC.

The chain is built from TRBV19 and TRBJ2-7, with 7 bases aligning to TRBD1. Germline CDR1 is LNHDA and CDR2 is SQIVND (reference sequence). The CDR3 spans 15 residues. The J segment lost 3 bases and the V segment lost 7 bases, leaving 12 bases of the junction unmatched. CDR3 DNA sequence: TGTGCCAGTACTGAAGGGACAGCTTCCAGCTACGAGCAGTACTTC. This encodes CASTEGTASSYEQYF.

The CDR3 DNA follows: TGTGCCAGCAACCGGGGTGAGAACACTGAAGCTTTCTTT. Translation gives CASNRGENTEAFF. The chain combines TRBV7-6 with TRBJ1-1; no definite D call. The CDR3 is 13 amino acids. CDR1 is SGHVS and CDR2 is FNYEAQ in the germline V gene. V was trimmed by 7 bases and J by 1 base, leaving 10 bases between them.